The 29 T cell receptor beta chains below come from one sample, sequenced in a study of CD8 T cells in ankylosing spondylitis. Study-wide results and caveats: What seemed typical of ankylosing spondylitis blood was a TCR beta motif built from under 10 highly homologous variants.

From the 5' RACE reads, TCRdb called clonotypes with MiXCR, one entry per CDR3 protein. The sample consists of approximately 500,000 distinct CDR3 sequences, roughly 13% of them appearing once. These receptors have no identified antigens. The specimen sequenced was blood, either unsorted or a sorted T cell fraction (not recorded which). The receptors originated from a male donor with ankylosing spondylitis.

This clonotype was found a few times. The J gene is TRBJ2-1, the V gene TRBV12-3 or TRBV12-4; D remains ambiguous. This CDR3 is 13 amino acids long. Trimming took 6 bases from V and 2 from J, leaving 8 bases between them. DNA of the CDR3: TGTGCCAGCAGGTCTACCCCCTACAATGAGCAGTTCTTC. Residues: CASRSTPYNEQFF.

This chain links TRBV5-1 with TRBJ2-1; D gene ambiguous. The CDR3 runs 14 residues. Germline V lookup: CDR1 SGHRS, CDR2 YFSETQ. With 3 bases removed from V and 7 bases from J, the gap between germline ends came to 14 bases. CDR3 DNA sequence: TGCGCCAGCAGCTCCTCACTGGGTGGGAATGAGCAGTTCTTC. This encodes CASSSSLGGNEQFF.

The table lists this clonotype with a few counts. CDR3 DNA sequence: TGTGCCAGCAGTCCCGGACAGGGGGCGTCCTACGAGCAGTACTTC. It encodes CASSPGQGASYEQYF. The gene calls are TRBV7-9 and TRBJ2-7; 11 positions agree with TRBD1. Looked up from germline, CDR1 is SEHNR and CDR2 is FQNEAQ (reference sequence). The CDR3 runs to 15 residues. Trimming cost V 6 bases and J 1 base; bases outside gene matches: 5.

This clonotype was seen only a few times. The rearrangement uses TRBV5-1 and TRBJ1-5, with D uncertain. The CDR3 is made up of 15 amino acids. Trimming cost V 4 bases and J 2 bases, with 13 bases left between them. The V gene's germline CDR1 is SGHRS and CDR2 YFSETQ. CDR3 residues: CASSPDPEGNQPQHF. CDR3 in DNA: TGCGCCAGCAGCCCTGACCCCGAAGGCAATCAGCCCCAGCATTTT.

CDR3 DNA: TGTGCCAGCTCACCACTATCATTCCAAGAGACCCAGTACTTC. It translates to CASSPLSFQETQYF. The chain combines TRBV18 with TRBJ2-5; D gene ambiguous. Germline V gene data show CDR1 as KGHSH and CDR2 as LQKENI. Trimming removed 1 base at V and 1 base at J, with 7 bases between. The CDR3 is 14 residues long.

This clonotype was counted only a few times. The CDR3 region has the DNA TGTGCCAGCAAAGGACAGGGGAATCAGCCCCAGCATTTT. Encoded protein: CASKGQGNQPQHF. The V and J genes are TRBV2 and TRBJ1-5; 9 bases match TRBD1. This CDR3 is built from 13 residues. The V and J ends lost 7 bases and 4 bases, in that order; junction bases with no gene match: 2. Germline values: CDR1 SNHLY, CDR2 FYNNEI.

The CDR3 spells CSAGLAGASSYNEQFF. CDR3 nucleotides: TGCAGCGCCGGACTAGCGGGAGCGAGTTCCTACAATGAGCAGTTCTTC. The chain recombines TRBV29-1 with TRBJ2-1; 13 bases fit TRBD2. The CDR3 covers 16 residues. Germline V gene sequence: CDR1 SQVTM, CDR2 ANQGSEA. The ends lost 7 bases at V and 1 base at J; junction bases unmatched: 7.

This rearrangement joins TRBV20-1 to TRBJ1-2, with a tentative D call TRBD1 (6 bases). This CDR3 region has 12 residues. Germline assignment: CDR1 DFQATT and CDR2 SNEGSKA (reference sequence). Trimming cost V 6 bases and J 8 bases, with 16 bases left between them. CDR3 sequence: CSARWGATGYTF. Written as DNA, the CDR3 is TGCAGTGCCCGGTGGGGGGCGACGGGCTACACCTTC.

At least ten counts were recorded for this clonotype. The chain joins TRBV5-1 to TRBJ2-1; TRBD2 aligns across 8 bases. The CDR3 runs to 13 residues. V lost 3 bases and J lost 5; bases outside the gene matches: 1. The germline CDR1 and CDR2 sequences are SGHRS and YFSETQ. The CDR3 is CASSYSGNNEQFF. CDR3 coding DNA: TGCGCCAGCAGCTATAGCGGGAACAATGAGCAGTTCTTC.

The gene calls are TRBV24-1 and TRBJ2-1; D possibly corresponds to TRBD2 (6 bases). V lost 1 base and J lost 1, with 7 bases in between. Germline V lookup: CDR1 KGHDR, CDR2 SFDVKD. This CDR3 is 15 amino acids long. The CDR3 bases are TGTGCCACCAGTGATTTACGGGGGTCCTACAATGAGCAGTTCTTC. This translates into CATSDLRGSYNEQFF.

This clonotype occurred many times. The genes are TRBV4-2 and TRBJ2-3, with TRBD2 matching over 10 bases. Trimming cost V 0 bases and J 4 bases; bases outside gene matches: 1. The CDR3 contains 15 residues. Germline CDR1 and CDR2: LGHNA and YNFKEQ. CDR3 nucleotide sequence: TGTGCCAGCAGCCAAGAAACTAGCGGGGCAGATACGCAGTATTTT. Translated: CASSQETSGADTQYF.

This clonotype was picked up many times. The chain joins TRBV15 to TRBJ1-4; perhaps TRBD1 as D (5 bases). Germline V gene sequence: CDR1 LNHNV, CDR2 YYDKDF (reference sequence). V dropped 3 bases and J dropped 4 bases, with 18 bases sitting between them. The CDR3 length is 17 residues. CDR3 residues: CATSSHMGVQNNEKLFF. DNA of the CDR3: TGTGCCACCAGCAGCCACATGGGGGTGCAGAATAATGAAAAACTGTTTTTT. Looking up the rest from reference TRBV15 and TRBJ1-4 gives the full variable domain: DAMVIQNPRYQVTQFGKPVTLSCSQTLNHNVMYWYQQKSSQAPKLLFHYYDKDFNNEADTPDNFQSRRPNTSFCFLDIRSPGLGDTAMYLCATSSHMGVQNNEKLFFGSGTQLSVL.

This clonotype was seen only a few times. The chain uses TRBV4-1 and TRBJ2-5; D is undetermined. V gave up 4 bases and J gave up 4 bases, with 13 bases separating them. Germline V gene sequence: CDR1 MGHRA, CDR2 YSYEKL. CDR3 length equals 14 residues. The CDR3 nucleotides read TGCGCCAGCAGCCGCAACGGACGCGGAGAGACCCAGTACTTC. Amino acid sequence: CASSRNGRGETQYF.

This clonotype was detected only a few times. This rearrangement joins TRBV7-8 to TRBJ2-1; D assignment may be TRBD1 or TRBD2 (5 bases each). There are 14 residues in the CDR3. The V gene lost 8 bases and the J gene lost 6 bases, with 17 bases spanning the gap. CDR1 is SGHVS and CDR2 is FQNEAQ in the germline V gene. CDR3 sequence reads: CASVGVEAFNEQFF. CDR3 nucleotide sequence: TGTGCCAGCGTGGGGGTGGAGGCTTTCAATGAGCAGTTCTTC. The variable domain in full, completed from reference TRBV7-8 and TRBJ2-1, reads GAGVSQSPRYKVAKRGQDVALRCDPISGHVSLFWYQQALGQGPEFLTYFQNEAQLDKSGLPSDRFFAERPEGSVSTLKIQRTQQEDSAVYLCASVGVEAFNEQFFGPGTRLTVL.

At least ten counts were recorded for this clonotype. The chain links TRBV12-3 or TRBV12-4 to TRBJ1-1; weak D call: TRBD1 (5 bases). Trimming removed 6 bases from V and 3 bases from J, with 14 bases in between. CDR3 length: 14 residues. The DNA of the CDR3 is TGTGCCAGCAGCCCCTGGGACGTGGACACTGAAGCTTTCTTT. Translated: CASSPWDVDTEAFF.

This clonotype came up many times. CDR3 sequence (DNA): TGCAGCGTTGAAGGCCAGGGGGCGCGAGGCGAGCAGTACTTC. It codes for CSVEGQGARGEQYF. The chain employs TRBV29-1 and TRBJ2-7, with TRBD1 matching over 8 bases. J gave up 6 bases and V 1 base, and 8 bases lay outside the gene matches. The V gene's germline CDR1 is SQVTM and CDR2 ANQGSEA. There are 14 residues in the CDR3.

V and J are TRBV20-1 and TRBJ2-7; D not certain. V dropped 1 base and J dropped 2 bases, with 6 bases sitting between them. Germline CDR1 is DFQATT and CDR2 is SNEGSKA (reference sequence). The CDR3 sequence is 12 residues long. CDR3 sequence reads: CSARAPPYEQYF. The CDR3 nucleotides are TGCAGTGCTAGAGCCCCACCCTACGAGCAGTACTTC.

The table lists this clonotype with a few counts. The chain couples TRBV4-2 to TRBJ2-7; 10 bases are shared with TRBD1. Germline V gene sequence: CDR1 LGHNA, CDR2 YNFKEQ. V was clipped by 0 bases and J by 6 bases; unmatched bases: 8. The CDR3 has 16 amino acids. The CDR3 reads CASSQDEGQGVFEQYF. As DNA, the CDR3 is TGTGCCAGCAGCCAAGATGAAGGACAGGGGGTGTTCGAGCAGTACTTC.

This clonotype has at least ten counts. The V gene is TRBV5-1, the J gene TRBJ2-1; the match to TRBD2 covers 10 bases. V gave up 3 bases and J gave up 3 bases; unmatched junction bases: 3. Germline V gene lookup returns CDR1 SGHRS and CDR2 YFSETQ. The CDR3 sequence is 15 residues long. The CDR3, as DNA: TGCGCCAGCAGCTCTAGCGGGAGCATCTACAATGAGCAGTTCTTC. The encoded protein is CASSSSGSIYNEQFF.

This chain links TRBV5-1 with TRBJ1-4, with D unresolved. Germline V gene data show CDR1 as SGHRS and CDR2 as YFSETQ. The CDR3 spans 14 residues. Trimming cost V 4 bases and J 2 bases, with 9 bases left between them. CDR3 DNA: TGCGCCAGCAGCGTACTGGGGACTAATGAAAAACTGTTTTTT. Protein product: CASSVLGTNEKLFF.

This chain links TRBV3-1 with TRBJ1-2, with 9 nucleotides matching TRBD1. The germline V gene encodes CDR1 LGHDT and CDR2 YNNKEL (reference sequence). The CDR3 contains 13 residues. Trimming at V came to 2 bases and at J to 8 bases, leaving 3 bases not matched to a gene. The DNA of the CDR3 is TGTGCCAGCAGCCAAAACAGGGGGCTCGGCTACACCTTC. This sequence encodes CASSQNRGLGYTF.

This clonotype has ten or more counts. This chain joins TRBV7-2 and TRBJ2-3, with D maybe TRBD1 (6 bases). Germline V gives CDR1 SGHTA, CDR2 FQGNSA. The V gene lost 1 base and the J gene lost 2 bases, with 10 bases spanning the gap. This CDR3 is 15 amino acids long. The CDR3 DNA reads TGTGCCAGCAGCTTAGGGCAGGGGAACACAGATACGCAGTATTTT. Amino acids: CASSLGQGNTDTQYF.

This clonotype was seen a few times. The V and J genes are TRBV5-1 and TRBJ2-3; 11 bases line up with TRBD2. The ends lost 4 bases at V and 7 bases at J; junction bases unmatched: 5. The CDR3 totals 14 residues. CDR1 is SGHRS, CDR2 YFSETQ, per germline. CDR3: CASSGGTSGYTQYF. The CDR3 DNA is TGCGCCAGCAGCGGGGGGACTAGCGGATATACGCAGTATTTT.

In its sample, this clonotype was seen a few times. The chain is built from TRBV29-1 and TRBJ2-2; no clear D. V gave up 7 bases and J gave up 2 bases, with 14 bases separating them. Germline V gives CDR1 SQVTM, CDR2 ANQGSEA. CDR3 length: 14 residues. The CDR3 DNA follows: TGCAGCGCCCCGAGAGCAGATAACACCGGGGAGCTGTTTTTT. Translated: CSAPRADNTGELFF.

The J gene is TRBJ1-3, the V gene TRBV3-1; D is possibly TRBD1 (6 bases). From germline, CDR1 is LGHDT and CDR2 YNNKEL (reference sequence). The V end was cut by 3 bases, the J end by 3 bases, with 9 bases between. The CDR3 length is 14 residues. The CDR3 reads CASSHTGNGNTIYF. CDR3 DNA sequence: TGTGCCAGCAGCCATACAGGGAATGGAAACACCATATATTTT.

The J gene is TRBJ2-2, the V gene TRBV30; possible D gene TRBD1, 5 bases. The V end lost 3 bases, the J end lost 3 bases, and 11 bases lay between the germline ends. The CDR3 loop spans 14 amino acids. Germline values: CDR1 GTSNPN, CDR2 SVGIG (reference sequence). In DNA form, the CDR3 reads TGTGCCTGGAGAGGGGCTCGATACACCGGGGAGCTGTTTTTT. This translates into CAWRGARYTGELFF.

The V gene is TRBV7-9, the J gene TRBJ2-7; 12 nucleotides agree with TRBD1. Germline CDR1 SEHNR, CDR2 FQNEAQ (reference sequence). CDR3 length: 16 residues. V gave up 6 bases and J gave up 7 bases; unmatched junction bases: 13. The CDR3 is CASSRLLGQGAGEQYF. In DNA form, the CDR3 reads TGTGCCAGCAGTCGGCTACTGGGACAGGGGGCCGGGGAGCAGTACTTC. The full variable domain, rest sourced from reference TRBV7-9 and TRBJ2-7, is DTGVSQNPRHKITKRGQNVTFRCDPISEHNRLYWYRQTLGQGPEFLTYFQNEAQLEKSRLLSDRFSAERPKGSFSTLEIQRTEQGDSAMYLCASSRLLGQGAGEQYFGPGTRLTVT.

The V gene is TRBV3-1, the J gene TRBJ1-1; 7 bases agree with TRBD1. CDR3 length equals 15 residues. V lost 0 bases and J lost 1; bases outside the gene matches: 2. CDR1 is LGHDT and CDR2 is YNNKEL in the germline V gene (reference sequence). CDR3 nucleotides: TGTGCCAGCAGCCAAGAGGGACAGAGGAACACTGAAGCTTTCTTT. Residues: CASSQEGQRNTEAFF.

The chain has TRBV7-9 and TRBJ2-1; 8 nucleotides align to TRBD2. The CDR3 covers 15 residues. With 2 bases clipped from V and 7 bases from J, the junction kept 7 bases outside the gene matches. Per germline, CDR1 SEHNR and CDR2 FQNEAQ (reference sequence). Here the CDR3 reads CASSLSGGLENEQFF. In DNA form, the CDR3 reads TGTGCCAGCAGCTTATCGGGAGGGCTTGAGAATGAGCAGTTCTTC.